The entry below gives a single TCR beta chain sequence along with its context. The data were obtained in a study of blood T cell repertoires in COVID-19. The overall study: COVID-19 samples from acute and convalescent phases originated in the United States, Italy and Spain.

The method was immunoSEQ multiplex PCR; TCRdb's version includes in-frame clones alone and lacks a portion of them. The sample holds a few hundred thousand clones, around 87% seen once. CDR1 and CDR2 from the germline V gene are DFQATT and SNEGSKA (reference sequence). Trimming removed 4 bases at V and 5 bases at J, with 8 bases between. This CDR3 is 11 amino acids long. V usage is TRBV20-1 and J usage is TRBJ2-5; no clear D. This TCR was recovered from a woman between 18 and 30 years old in a cohort exposed to, infected with or recovered from COVID-19 (not recorded which). The sample consisted of PBMCs or T cells enriched from blood (not recorded which). CDR3 loop: CSATGTETQYF. The CDR3 bases are TGCAGTGCTACAGGCACGGAGACCCAGTACTTC.